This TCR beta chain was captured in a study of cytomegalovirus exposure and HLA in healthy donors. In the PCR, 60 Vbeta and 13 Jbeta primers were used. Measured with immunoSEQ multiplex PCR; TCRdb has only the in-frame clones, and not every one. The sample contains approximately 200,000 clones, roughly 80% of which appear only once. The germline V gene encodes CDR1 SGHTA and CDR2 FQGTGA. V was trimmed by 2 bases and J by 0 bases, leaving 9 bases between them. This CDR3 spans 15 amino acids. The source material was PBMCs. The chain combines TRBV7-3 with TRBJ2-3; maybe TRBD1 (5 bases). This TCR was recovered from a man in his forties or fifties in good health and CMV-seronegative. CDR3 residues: CASSLERGSTDTQYF. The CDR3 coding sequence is TGTGCCAGCAGCTTAGAAAGGGGCAGCACAGATACGCAGTATTTT.